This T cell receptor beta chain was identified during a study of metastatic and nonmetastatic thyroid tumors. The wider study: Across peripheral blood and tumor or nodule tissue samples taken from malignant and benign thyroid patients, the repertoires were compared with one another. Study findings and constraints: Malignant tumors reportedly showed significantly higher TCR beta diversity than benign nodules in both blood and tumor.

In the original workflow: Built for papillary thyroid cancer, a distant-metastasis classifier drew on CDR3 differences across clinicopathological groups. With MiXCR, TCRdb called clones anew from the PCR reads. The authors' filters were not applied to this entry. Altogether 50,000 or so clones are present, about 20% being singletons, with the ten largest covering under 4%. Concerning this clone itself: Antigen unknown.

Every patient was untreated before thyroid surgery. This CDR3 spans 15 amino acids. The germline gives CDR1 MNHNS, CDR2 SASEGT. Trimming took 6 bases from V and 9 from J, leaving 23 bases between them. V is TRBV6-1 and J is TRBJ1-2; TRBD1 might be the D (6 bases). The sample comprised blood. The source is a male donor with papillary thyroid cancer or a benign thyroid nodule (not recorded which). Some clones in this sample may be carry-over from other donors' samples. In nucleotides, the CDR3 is TGTGCCAGCAGCCTATCGTCCCGGGACAAGGCAAGCTACACCTTC. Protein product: CASSLSSRDKASYTF.